This T cell receptor (beta chain) was captured by sequencing in a study of CD8 T cells in Susac syndrome (dated by TCRdb to about 2019). Some background on the complete study: Among the Susac syndrome patients who were sequenced, clinically active disease was present in six and clinical remission was observed in roughly eight. The study used repertoire sequencing to test whether antigen drove CD8+ T cell activation and differentiation in Susac syndrome. At the time of blood withdrawal, Susac syndrome patients were either therapy-naive, taking corticosteroids (with some also receiving IVIg), or on IVIg alone.

Peripheral blood CD8+ and CD4+ T cells from healthy donors, Susac syndrome patients and multiple sclerosis patients were profiled by high-throughput TCR beta sequencing. Susac syndrome patients met recently defined diagnostic criteria for definite or probable disease. Bulk CD8+ and CD4+ T cells were purified by magnetic negative isolation, while CD8+ TEMRA cells were enriched using FACS. Blood was drawn into EDTA tubes, processed within 24 hours, and PBMCs were isolated by density gradient centrifugation. PBMCs intended for TCR sequencing were frozen in liquid nitrogen and were later thawed in a 37 degrees C water bath. A purity of at least 90% was achieved for sorted or isolated CD4+, CD8+ and CD8+ TEMRA cells. This clonotype was counted a single time. Its binding antigen is unknown. There are no base qualities to consult, and no much larger clone falls within one base. One read alone is weak evidence.

Paper-wide results and their limitations: The TCR sequencing and HLA analysis was acknowledged to have included a relatively small number of individuals. In the CD4+ T cell repertoire of Susac syndrome patients, clonal expansion was not detected.

Ends trimmed: V by 0 bases, J by 6 bases; bases unmatched to a gene: 2. The CDR3 contains 14 residues, cysteine and phenylalanine counted. Solely the CDR3 DNA is kept, with 42 bases framed from the first base. The germline V gene sets CDR1 to SGDLS and CDR2 to YYNGEE. RNA was extracted using the RNeasy kit, and about 0.45 to 1 microgram was reverse transcribed with random hexamers. The immunoSEQ multiplex PCR assay, covering 54 Vbeta and 13 Jbeta segments, was used to amplify TCR beta CDR3 regions. PCR amplification bias was corrected using a synthetic template baseline for primer optimization and computational correction. The authors' pipeline ran thus. Reads were assigned to V, D and J genes according to IMGT and analyzed in immunoSEQ Analyzer, with only productive sequences retained. To calculate clonality, Shannon entropy was normalized by log2 of the number of productive unique sequences and then subtracted from one. For each patient and control, public and private clones were evaluated within the 100 most prevalent clones. Susac-specific clones were defined as absent from healthy and MS cohorts, 1052 published viral clones and other ImmuneACCESS disease sequences. TCRdb trimmed public reads at Q25 via fastp, called clones via MiXCR and kept in-frame beta chains. Every CDR3 protein is listed once, alongside the most common genes and DNA of its rows. In this record, the V and J calls reflect TCRdb's handling and not the investigators' own analysis. The sample table shows 140,000 to 150,000 distinct CDR3 sequences, and approximately 94% are seen once. The leading ten clones occupy less than 0.085% of the sample.

The source of this sequence is a human donor with Susac syndrome. The sample consisted of CD4+ T cells from PBMCs. The rearrangement combines TRBV9 with TRBJ1-4; the central 7 bases match TRBD1. The base sequence is TGTGCCAGCAGCGTAGACAGGGGACATGAAAAACTGTTTTTT. It codes for CASSVDRGHEKLFF.